Below, one TCR beta chain is given with its context. The data were obtained in a study of blood T cell repertoires in COVID-19. The overall study: The origin of the acute and convalescent COVID-19 samples was the United States, Italy and Spain. PBMCs, B-cell-depleted T cells, or T cells provided the cDNA or gDNA that made up the material.

As processed by the authors: From reference gene primer amplification, estimates of nucleated cell counts were derived. Sequencing used immunoSEQ multiplex PCR; TCRdb keeps in-frame clones, though not all of them. That table supplies the V and J calls and clone size; D and trimming were determined from the DNA. The sample lists about 140,000 clones, approximately 83% occurring once. The length of the CDR3 is 18 residues. After removal of 6 bases from V and 0 bases from J, the junction contained 14 bases not matched to a gene. The source material was peripheral blood. The chain uses TRBV23-1 and TRBJ2-4, with 7 bases fitting TRBD1. TRBV23-1 falls under the ORF class, with uncertain function. The sequence derives from a woman aged 55-70 years with acute or convalescent COVID-19. The CDR3 coding sequence is TGCGCCAGCAGCCGACCCACAGGGGTTGGCGGAGCCAAAAACATTCAGTACTTC. Translation gives CASSRPTGVGGAKNIQYF.